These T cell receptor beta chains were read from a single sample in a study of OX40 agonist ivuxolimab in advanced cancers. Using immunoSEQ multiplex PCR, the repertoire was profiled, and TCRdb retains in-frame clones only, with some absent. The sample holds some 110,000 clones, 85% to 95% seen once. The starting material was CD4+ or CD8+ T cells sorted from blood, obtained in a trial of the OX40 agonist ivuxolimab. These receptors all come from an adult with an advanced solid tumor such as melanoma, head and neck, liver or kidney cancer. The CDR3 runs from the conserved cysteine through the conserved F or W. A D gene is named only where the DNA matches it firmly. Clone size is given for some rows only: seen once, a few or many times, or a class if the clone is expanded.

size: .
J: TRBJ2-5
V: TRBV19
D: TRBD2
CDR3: CASSIGPNLAGGPETQYF
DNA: TGTGCCAGTAGTATAGGTCCCAATCTAGCGGGAGGGCCCGAGACCCAGTACTTC

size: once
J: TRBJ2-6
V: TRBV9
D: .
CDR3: CASSVAHSSGANVLTF
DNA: TGTGCCAGCAGCGTAGCCCACAGCTCTGGGGCCAACGTCCTGACTTTC

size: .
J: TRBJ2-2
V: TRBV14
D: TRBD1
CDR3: CASSQVTGGFNTGELFF
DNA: TGTGCCAGCAGCCAAGTGACAGGGGGCTTCAACACCGGGGAGCTGTTTTTT

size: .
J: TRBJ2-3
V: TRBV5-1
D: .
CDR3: CASSLTTDTQYF
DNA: TGCGCCAGCAGCTTGACCACAGATACGCAGTATTTT

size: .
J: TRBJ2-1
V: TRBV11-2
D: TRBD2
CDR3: CASSTLSGRTDEQFF
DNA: TGTGCCAGCAGCACATTAAGCGGGAGGACGGATGAGCAGTTCTTC

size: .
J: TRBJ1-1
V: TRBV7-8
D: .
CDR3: CASSPHTPGRENTEAFF
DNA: TGTGCCAGCAGCCCCCACACCCCGGGACGGGAGAACACTGAAGCTTTCTTT

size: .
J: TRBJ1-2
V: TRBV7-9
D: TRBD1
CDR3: CASSQGQGNYGYTF
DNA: TGTGCCAGCAGCCAAGGACAGGGGAACTATGGCTACACCTTC

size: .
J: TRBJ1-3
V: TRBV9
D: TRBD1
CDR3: CASSVAGQGVNTIYF
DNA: TGTGCCAGCAGCGTAGCCGGGCAGGGGGTAAACACCATATATTTT

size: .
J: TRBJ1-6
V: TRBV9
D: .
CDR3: CASSVDPTASGSPLHF
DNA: TGTGCCAGCAGCGTAGACCCGACAGCTTCTGGATCACCCCTCCACTTT

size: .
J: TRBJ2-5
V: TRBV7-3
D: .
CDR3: CASSPQTPGPEETQYF
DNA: TGTGCCAGCAGCCCCCAGACTCCGGGACCAGAAGAGACCCAGTACTTC

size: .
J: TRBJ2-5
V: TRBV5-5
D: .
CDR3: CASSPPQGYETQYF
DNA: TGTGCCAGCAGCCCCCCACAAGGGTACGAGACCCAGTACTTC

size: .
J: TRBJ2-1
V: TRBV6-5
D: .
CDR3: CASRHSSYNEQFF
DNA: TGTGCCAGCAGGCATAGCTCCTACAATGAGCAGTTCTTC

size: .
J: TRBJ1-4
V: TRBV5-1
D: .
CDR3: CASSRSTDAATNEKLFF
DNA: TGCGCCAGCAGCCGATCTACAGACGCTGCAACTAATGAAAAACTGTTTTTT

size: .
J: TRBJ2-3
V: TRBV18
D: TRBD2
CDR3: CASSPRTISGRAALYF
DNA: TGTGCCAGCTCACCTCGGACTATCAGCGGGAGGGCTGCATTGTATTTT

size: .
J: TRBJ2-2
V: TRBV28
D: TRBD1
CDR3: CASSSTGVDSNTGELFF
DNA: TGTGCCAGCAGTTCGACAGGGGTGGATTCGAACACCGGGGAGCTGTTTTTT

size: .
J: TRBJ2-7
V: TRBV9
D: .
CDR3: CASSVGPAEAYEQYF
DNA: TGTGCCAGCAGCGTAGGCCCAGCGGAGGCCTACGAGCAGTACTTC

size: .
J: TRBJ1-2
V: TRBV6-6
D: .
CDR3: CASSYSLRGNYGYTF
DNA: TGTGCCAGCAGTTACTCTCTACGAGGGAACTATGGCTACACCTTC

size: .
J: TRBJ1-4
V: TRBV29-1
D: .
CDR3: CSVVAGLTTNEKLFF
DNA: TGCAGCGTTGTTGCAGGGCTGACTACTAATGAAAAACTGTTTTTT

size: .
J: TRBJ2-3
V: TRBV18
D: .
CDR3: CASSPLQGTSTDTQYF
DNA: TGTGCCAGCTCACCTCTACAGGGGACTAGCACAGATACGCAGTATTTT

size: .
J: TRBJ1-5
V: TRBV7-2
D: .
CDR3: CASTALVGGSQPQHF
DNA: TGTGCCAGCACCGCTCTAGTGGGTGGAAGTCAGCCCCAGCATTTT

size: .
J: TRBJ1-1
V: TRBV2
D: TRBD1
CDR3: CASHWGTGAARAFF
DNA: TGTGCCAGCCACTGGGGGACAGGGGCTGCTAGGGCTTTCTTT

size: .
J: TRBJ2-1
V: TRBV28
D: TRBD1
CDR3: CASSLRGYDRGHNEQFF
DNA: TGTGCCAGCAGTCTTAGGGGATATGACAGGGGGCACAATGAGCAGTTCTTC

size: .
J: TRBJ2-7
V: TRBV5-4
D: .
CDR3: CASSLKGGYEQYF
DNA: TGTGCCAGCAGCTTGAAGGGGGGATACGAGCAGTACTTC

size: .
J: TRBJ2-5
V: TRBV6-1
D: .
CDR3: CASRDAPTQYF
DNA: TGTGCCAGCAGGGACGCCCCTACCCAGTACTTC

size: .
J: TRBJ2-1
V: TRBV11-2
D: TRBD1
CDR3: CASSLGTGVRVYNEQFF
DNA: TGTGCCAGCAGCTTAGGTACAGGGGTGAGGGTATACAATGAGCAGTTCTTC

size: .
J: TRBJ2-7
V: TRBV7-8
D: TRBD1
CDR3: CASSPQRTGGIYEQYF
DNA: TGTGCCAGCAGCCCCCAAAGGACAGGGGGAATCTACGAGCAGTACTTC

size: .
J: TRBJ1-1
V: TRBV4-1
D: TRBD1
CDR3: CASSQVYPTGGNVNTEAFF
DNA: TGCGCCAGCAGCCAAGTATACCCGACAGGGGGGAACGTGAACACTGAAGCTTTCTTT

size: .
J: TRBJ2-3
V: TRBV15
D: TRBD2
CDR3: CATSRRTGTRTDTQYF
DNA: TGTGCCACCAGCAGAAGAACCGGGACTAGAACAGATACGCAGTATTTT

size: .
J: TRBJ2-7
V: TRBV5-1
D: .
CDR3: CASSLDAGTPYEQYF
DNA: TGCGCCAGCAGCTTGGACGCCGGGACTCCCTACGAGCAGTACTTC

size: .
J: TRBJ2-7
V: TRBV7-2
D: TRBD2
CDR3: CASSSAGTSGIFYEQYF
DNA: TGTGCCAGCAGCTCTGCCGGGACTAGCGGAATCTTCTACGAGCAGTACTTC

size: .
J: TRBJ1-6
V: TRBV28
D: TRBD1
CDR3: CASSTGTANSNNSPLHF
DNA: TGTGCCAGCAGCACCGGGACAGCGAATTCCAATAATTCACCCCTCCACTTT

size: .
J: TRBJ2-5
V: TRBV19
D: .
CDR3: CASSPPGRVWEQYF
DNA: TGTGCCAGTAGTCCACCGGGCAGGGTTTGGGAGCAGTACTTC

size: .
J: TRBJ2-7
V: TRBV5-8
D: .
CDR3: CASRARTARSYEQYF
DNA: TGTGCCAGCAGGGCCCGGACAGCCCGCTCCTACGAGCAGTACTTC

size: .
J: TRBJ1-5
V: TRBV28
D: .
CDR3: CASRRPGGNQPQHF
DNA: TGTGCCAGCCGAAGGCCCGGGGGGAATCAGCCCCAGCATTTT

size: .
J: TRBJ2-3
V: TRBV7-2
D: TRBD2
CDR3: CASSTTSGSDTQYF
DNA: TGTGCCAGCAGCACGACTAGCGGGTCAGATACGCAGTATTTT

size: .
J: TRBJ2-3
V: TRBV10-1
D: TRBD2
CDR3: CASSTGTSGTDTQYF
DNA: TGCGCCAGCAGTACCGGGACTAGCGGAACAGATACGCAGTATTTT

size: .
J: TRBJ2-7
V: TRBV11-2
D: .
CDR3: CASSSITRGPEQYF
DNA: TGTGCCAGCAGCTCAATTACCCGCGGACCCGAGCAGTACTTC

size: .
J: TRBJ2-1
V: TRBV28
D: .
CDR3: CASSLTGDPTYNEQFF
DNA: TGTGCCAGCAGTTTAACTGGGGACCCTACTTACAATGAGCAGTTCTTC

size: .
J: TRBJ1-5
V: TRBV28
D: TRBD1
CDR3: CASRGQGLGSVRNQPQHF
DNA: TGTGCCAGCAGAGGACAGGGGCTGGGGTCGGTTCGCAATCAGCCCCAGCATTTT

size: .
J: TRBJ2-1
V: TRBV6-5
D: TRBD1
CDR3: CASSEQGKQFF
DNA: TGTGCCAGCAGTGAACAGGGGAAGCAGTTCTTC

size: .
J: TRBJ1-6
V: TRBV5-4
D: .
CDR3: CASTLYRNGSPLHF
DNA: TGTGCCAGCACCCTCTACAGGAATGGGTCACCCCTCCACTTT

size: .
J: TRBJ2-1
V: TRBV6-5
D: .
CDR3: CASSREQGRRLFF
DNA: TGTGCCAGCAGCCGGGAACAGGGGAGGAGATTGTTCTTC

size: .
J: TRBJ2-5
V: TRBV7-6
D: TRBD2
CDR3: CASSLGLAGRIQETQYF
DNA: TGTGCCAGCAGCTTAGGACTAGCGGGACGGATACAAGAGACCCAGTACTTC

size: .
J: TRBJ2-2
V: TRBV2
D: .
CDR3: CASSEVGQAGELFF
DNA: TGTGCCAGCAGTGAAGTCGGGCAGGCCGGGGAGCTGTTTTTT

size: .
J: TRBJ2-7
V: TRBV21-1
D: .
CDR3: CASSKSQGSSYEQYF
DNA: TGTGCCAGCAGCAAATCCCAGGGGAGCTCCTACGAGCAGTACTTC

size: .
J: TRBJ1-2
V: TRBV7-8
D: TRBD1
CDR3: CASSPPGTGTRYGYTF
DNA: TGTGCCAGCAGCCCTCCCGGGACAGGGACCAGATATGGCTACACCTTC

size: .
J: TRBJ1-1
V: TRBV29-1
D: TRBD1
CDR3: CSVRGGQANTEAFF
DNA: TGCAGCGTCCGGGGGGGACAGGCGAACACTGAAGCTTTCTTT

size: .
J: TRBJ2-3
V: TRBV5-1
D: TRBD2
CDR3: CASSLEGLAGGLTDTQYF
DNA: TGCGCCAGCAGCTTGGAGGGGCTAGCGGGGGGCCTCACAGATACGCAGTATTTT

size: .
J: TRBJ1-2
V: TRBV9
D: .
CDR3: CASSVGATAFYGYTF
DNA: TGTGCCAGCAGCGTAGGGGCGACAGCCTTCTATGGCTACACCTTC

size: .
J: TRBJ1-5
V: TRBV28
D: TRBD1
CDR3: CASRNRQGRNQPQHF
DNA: TGTGCCAGCAGAAATCGACAGGGCCGCAATCAGCCCCAGCATTTT

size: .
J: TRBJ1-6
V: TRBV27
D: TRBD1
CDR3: CASSLDRGNSPLHF
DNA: TGTGCCAGCAGTTTGGACAGGGGTAATTCACCCCTCCACTTT